Shown below are 9 T cell receptor beta chains from a single sample sequenced in a study of control samples from healthy donors and cancer patients. Using immunoSEQ multiplex PCR, the repertoire was profiled, and TCRdb retains in-frame clones only, with some absent. The sample carries about 180,000 clones, roughly nine tenths recorded once. Source material: blood. Source of these receptors: a man aged 25 to 40 in good health.

V is TRBV2 and J is TRBJ1-5; no reliable D call. The germline CDR1 and CDR2 sequences are SNHLY and FYNNEI. The CDR3 runs to 14 residues. Between the trimmed V and J ends, which lost 6 bases and 8 bases, there was a span of 17 bases. Written as DNA, the CDR3 is TGTGCCAGCAGGGAGTGGGGAGGGAGGAAGCCCCAGCATTTT. Its translation is CASREWGGRKPQHF.

The chain couples TRBV28 to TRBJ1-6; D unclear. CDR1 is MDHEN, CDR2 SYDVKM, per germline. V gave up 5 bases and J gave up 0 bases, with 8 bases separating them. This CDR3 has 15 residues. The CDR3 DNA reads TGTGCCAGCAGTCGAGGATACTCCTATAATTCACCCCTCCACTTT. It is translated as CASSRGYSYNSPLHF.

This clone was counted a single time. The chain recombines TRBV6-6 with TRBJ1-2, with TRBD1 matching over 7 bases. The J segment lost 6 bases and the V segment lost 6 bases, leaving 16 bases of the junction unmatched. The CDR3 spans 16 residues. CDR1 is MNHNY and CDR2 is SVGAGI in the germline V gene (reference sequence). CDR3 in amino acids: CASSQPGGQLSNGYTF. Written as DNA, the CDR3 is TGTGCCAGCAGCCAACCCGGGGGACAGCTCTCGAATGGCTACACCTTC.

The chain combines TRBV30 with TRBJ2-7; 9 bases are shared with TRBD1. CDR1 and CDR2 (germline): GTSNPN, SVGIG (reference sequence). CDR3 length: 12 residues. The V and J ends lost 3 bases and 4 bases, in that order; junction bases with no gene match: 1. Written as DNA, the CDR3 is TGTGCCTGGAGCGGACAGGGGTACGAGCAGTACTTC. Its protein is CAWSGQGYEQYF.

This rearrangement joins TRBV4-2 to TRBJ1-2, with D unresolved. Trimming removed 0 bases from V and 2 bases from J, with 10 bases in between. In germline, CDR1 is LGHNA, CDR2 YNFKEQ. CDR3 length: 15 amino acids. The CDR3 bases are TGTGCCAGCAGCCAAGATGTGACCAAGAACTATGGCTACACCTTC. Its translation is CASSQDVTKNYGYTF.

This clone was observed once. The rearrangement uses TRBV5-4 and TRBJ2-7; D assignment may be TRBD1 or TRBD2 (7 bases each). The CDR3 totals 14 residues. In germline, CDR1 is SGHNT, CDR2 YYREEE (reference sequence). Trimming removed 4 bases from V and 4 bases from J, with 15 bases in between. CDR3 sequence reads: CASSRGGGNYEQYF. CDR3 nucleotide sequence: TGTGCCAGCAGCCGGGGAGGGGGCAATTACGAGCAGTACTTC.

J is TRBJ1-6 and V is TRBV12-5; possible D gene TRBD1, 5 bases. Trimming removed 6 bases at V and 8 bases at J, with 14 bases between. There are 14 residues in the CDR3. Germline values: CDR1 LGHNT, CDR2 FRNRAP. This chain's CDR3 is CASGPGTAHSPLHF. DNA for the CDR3: TGTGCTAGTGGCCCCGGGACGGCCCATTCACCCCTCCACTTT.

This sequence joins TRBV19 and TRBJ1-5; tentative D call: TRBD1 (6 bases). The CDR3 runs 15 residues. In germline, CDR1 is LNHDA, CDR2 SQIVND (reference sequence). V lost 7 bases to trimming and J lost 1 base, with 14 bases between them. CDR3 coding DNA: TGTGCCAGTATGGTGAGGGGGGCGAGCAATCAGCCCCAGCATTTT. This sequence encodes CASMVRGASNQPQHF.

The chain is built from TRBV6-5 and TRBJ1-1; D uncertain. V shed 7 bases and J shed 10 bases, with 19 bases lying between them. CDR1 MNHEY and CDR2 SVGAGI come from the germline V gene. The CDR3 totals 13 residues. The CDR3 nucleotides are TGTGCCAGCACAGACTGGAGCCCTAGTCGAGCTTTCTTT. This translates into CASTDWSPSRAFF.